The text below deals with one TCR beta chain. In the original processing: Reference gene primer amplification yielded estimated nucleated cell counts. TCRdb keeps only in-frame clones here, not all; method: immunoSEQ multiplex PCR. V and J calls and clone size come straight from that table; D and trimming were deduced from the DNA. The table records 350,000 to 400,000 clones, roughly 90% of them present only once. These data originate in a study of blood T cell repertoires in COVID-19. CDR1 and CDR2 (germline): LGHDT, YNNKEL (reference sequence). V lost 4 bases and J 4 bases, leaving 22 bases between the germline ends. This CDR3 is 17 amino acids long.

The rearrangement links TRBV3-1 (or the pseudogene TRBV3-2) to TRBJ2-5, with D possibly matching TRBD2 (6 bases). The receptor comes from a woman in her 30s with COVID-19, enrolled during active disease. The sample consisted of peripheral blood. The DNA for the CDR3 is TGTGCCAGCAGCCTGGGACTTGGGTCTATACGCCTAGAGACCCAGTACTTC. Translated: CASSLGLGSIRLETQYF.